These 3 T cell receptor beta chains share one sample of origin, sequenced in a study of blood T cell repertoires in COVID-19. Clones were sequenced by immunoSEQ multiplex PCR, and TCRdb holds only the in-frame ones, with some missing. The table has more than 70,000 clones, 75% to 85% seen once; the top ten hold about 24%. Sequenced: peripheral blood. The receptors shown here come from a human donor in a cohort sampled during active COVID-19.

The rearrangement joins TRBV4-2 to TRBJ2-1; no firm D call. This CDR3 is 16 amino acids long. Trimming removed 5 bases at V and 2 bases at J, with 16 bases between. Germline V gives CDR1 LGHNA, CDR2 YNFKEQ. As DNA, the CDR3 is TGTGCCAGCAGCTCAACTCCCCAAATAGCCTACAATGAGCAGTTCTTC. Translation: CASSSTPQIAYNEQFF.

The chain couples TRBV4-2 to TRBJ2-5, with D perhaps matching TRBD1 (5 bases). Trimming took 4 bases from V and 1 from J, leaving 13 bases between them. The CDR3 is 15 residues long. The V gene's germline CDR1 is LGHNA and CDR2 YNFKEQ. CDR3 DNA: TGTGCCAGCAGCCCACGACAGAACCTCCAAGAGACCCAGTACTTC. It translates to CASSPRQNLQETQYF.

The rearrangement uses TRBV7-2 and TRBJ2-7; 7 bases fit TRBD2. Looked up from germline, CDR1 is SGHTA and CDR2 is FQGNSA. This CDR3 spans 15 amino acids. Trimming removed 1 base from V and 7 bases from J; junction bases left unmatched: 10. The chain's CDR3 is CASSLGWAGAGEQYF. The CDR3 DNA follows: TGTGCCAGCAGCTTAGGTTGGGCGGGAGCGGGTGAGCAGTACTTC.